The 10 T cell receptor beta chains below all came from one sample that was sequenced in a study of blood T cells in healthy people across ages. A second PCR of 7 to 11 cycles used a sample-barcoded 5' primer and a J-beta primer mix. TCRdb analysed the 5' RACE reads with MiXCR anew, one entry per CDR3 protein. The sample comprises 750,000 to 950,000 distinct CDR3 sequences, 25% to 35% of which are singletons, and 10% rests with the top ten. The same sample was also studied in work on T cells of mothers and their children.

The source material was blood. The receptor source for this set is a woman aged 40 to 50 in good health.

The chain is built from TRBV7-2 and TRBJ1-2; D is unresolved. The CDR3 is 16 residues long. The germline V gene encodes CDR1 SGHTA and CDR2 FQGNSA. V dropped 5 bases and J dropped 4 bases, with 20 bases sitting between them. As DNA, the CDR3 is TGTGCCAGCAGCCAGACTGCCCTTACCCTCAGCTATGGCTACACCTTC. Encoded protein: CASSQTALTLSYGYTF.

J is TRBJ2-5 and V is TRBV20-1; tentatively, D is TRBD1 or TRBD2 (5 bases each). Germline assignment: CDR1 DFQATT and CDR2 SNEGSKA (reference sequence). The CDR3 spans 15 residues. Between the trimmed V and J ends, which lost 0 bases and 4 bases, there was a span of 15 bases. CDR3 DNA: TGCAGTGCTAGAGATAGGATAGGGACGGGAGAGACCCAGTACTTC. This gives the protein CSARDRIGTGETQYF.

Details on this clonotype: A junction end diverges from the germline sequence, so it may reflect a read error. The chain recombines TRBV20-1 with TRBJ2-7, with D perhaps TRBD1 (6 bases). Germline V gives CDR1 DFQATT, CDR2 SNEGSKA (reference sequence). The CDR3 runs to 14 residues. The CDR3 sequence is CSTRERTAFYEQYF. CDR3 coding DNA: TGCAGTACTAGAGAGAGGACAGCCTTCTACGAGCAGTACTTC.

The chain has TRBV2 and TRBJ1-5, with TRBD1 as a possible D gene (5 bases). Germline V gives CDR1 SNHLY, CDR2 FYNNEI. V shed 5 bases and J shed 10 bases, with 21 bases lying between them. This CDR3 is 15 amino acids long. The CDR3 here is CASSLRTLGGSPQHF. The CDR3 DNA reads as TGTGCCAGCAGTTTGCGAACCCTTGGGGGGTCTCCCCAGCATTTT.

This clonotype was found many times. The chain couples TRBV12-3 or TRBV12-4 to TRBJ2-7; tentatively, D is TRBD1 (8 bases). This CDR3 has 18 amino acids. V shed 6 bases and J shed 3 bases, with 27 bases lying between them. CDR3 DNA sequence: TGTGCCAGCAGCCAAAACAGGGGGTGCGGGCGCGGGGGCTACGAGCAGTACTTC. It specifies CASSQNRGCGRGGYEQYF.

There are many counts of this clonotype. The CDR3 nucleotides are TGTGCCACCAGTCCGGACGGTGGAGAGACCCAGTACTTC. Translated: CATSPDGGETQYF. The gene calls are TRBV24-1 and TRBJ2-5, with D hard to call. Per the germline V gene, CDR1 is KGHDR and CDR2 is SFDVKD. The CDR3 is made up of 13 amino acids. Deletions cut 6 bases from V and 4 bases from J, with 11 bases between.

V and J are TRBV5-1 and TRBJ2-5; perhaps TRBD2 as D (5 bases). This CDR3 has 13 residues. Germline V CDR1 and CDR2: SGHRS, YFSETQ. V gave up 1 base and J gave up 9 bases, with 13 bases separating them. CDR3 DNA sequence: TGCGCCAGCAGCTTGAATGTGGAGGAGGCCCAGTACTTC. As protein: CASSLNVEEAQYF.

This clonotype came up a few times. The chain carries TRBV28 and TRBJ1-5; D may be TRBD1 (5 bases). V shed 8 bases and J shed 7 bases, with 9 bases lying between them. Germline lookup yields CDR1 MDHEN and CDR2 SYDVKM. CDR3 length: 11 amino acids. The CDR3: CASRDDQPQHF. CDR3 sequence (DNA): TGTGCCAGCCGGGACGACCAGCCCCAGCATTTT. The full variable domain, in which reference TRBV28 and TRBJ1-5 provide the parts outside the CDR3, is DVKVTQSSRYLVKRTGEKVFLECVQDMDHENMFWYRQDPGLGLRLIYFSYDVKMKEKGDIPEGYSVSREKKERFSLILESASTNQTSMYLCASRDDQPQHFGDGTRLSIL.

This clonotype appeared many times. V gene TRBV6-6 combines with J gene TRBJ2-3; 8 bases fit TRBD2. Germline CDR1 MNHNY, CDR2 SVGAGI (reference sequence). The CDR3 is made up of 17 amino acids. V gave up 5 bases and J gave up 14 bases; unmatched junction bases: 24. The CDR3 DNA follows: TGTGCCAGCAGTCCGAGTCGCTCGGGACTAGTTCCTAGGGAACGGTATTTT. This sequence encodes CASSPSRSGLVPRERYF.

The chain combines TRBV13 with TRBJ1-1; D may be TRBD1 (5 bases). V lost 2 bases and J 5 bases, leaving 9 bases between the germline ends. Germline V gene lookup returns CDR1 PRHDT and CDR2 FYEKMQ (reference sequence). The CDR3 contains 13 residues. CDR3 in amino acids: CASSLSTGTEAFF. For the CDR3, the DNA is TGTGCCAGCAGCTTAAGTACAGGAACTGAAGCTTTCTTT.